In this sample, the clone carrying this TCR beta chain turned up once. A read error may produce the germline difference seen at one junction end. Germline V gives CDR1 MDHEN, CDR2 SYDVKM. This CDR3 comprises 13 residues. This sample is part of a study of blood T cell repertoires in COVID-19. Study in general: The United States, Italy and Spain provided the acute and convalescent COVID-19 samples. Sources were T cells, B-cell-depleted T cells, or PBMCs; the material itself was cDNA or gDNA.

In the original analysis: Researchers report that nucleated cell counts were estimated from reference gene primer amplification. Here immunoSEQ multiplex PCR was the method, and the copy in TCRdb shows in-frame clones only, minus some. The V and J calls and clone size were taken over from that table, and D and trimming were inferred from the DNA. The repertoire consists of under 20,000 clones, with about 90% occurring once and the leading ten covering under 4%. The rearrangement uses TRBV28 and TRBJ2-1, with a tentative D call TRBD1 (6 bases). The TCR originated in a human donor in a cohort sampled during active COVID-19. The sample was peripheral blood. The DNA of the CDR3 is TGTACCAGCAGCAGGGGAAGGAGATATGAGCAGTTCTTC. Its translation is CTSSRGRRYEQFF.